The rows below give T cell receptor beta chains drawn from one sample of a study of blood T cell repertoires in COVID-19. The repertoire was sequenced with immunoSEQ multiplex PCR; TCRdb's copy has only in-frame clones and lacks some. The sample holds roughly 180,000 clones, around 90% seen once. Material: PBMCs or T cells enriched from blood (not recorded which). Every receptor here comes from a woman younger than 45 who had recovered from COVID-19. CDR3s leave out the opening cysteine and the closing phenylalanine or tryptophan. Fields, in order: J gene, V gene, CDR3 protein.

TRBJ1-5 TRBV30 AWSTSNVLQPQH
TRBJ2-1 TRBV5-1 ASSFGQGEGNEQF
TRBJ1-2 TRBV2 ASSVARAVNYGYT
TRBJ2-7 TRBV7-9 ASSRDSSFYEQY
TRBJ2-1 TRBV30 AWNWYSSYNEQF
TRBJ2-1 TRBV6-4 ASSDSNIAGGPYNEQF
TRBJ1-2 TRBV15 ATSSPTDPWYGYT
TRBJ2-5 TRBV30 AWRPGLAGHQETQY
TRBJ2-7 TRBV15 ATDQGQFSYEQY
TRBJ2-3 TRBV30 ASSKKAGGKDTQY
TRBJ2-7 TRBV14 ASSHTGVGAYEQY
TRBJ2-1 TRBV7-8 ASSPEQYNEQF
TRBJ1-6 TRBV6-5 ASSYGQGGNSPLH
TRBJ2-7 TRBV20-1 SASSPGTFGSYEQY
TRBJ2-1 TRBV30 AWSSPAAEQF
TRBJ1-3 TRBV5-1 ASSTWGGPSSGNTIY
TRBJ1-3 TRBV7-2 ASSDRGGGSGNTIY
TRBJ1-5 TRBV4-3 ASSQTPGGWPQH
TRBJ2-1 TRBV6-5 ASSYPGRGTEQF
TRBJ2-1 TRBV7-2 ASSAQQALIYNEQF
TRBJ2-2 TRBV11-2 ASTPLAGESGELF
TRBJ1-2 TRBV9 ASSSSGGAGYGYT
TRBJ2-1 TRBV5-6 ASSLRGRPYNEQF
TRBJ2-5 TRBV27 ASSLSVWDSEETQY
TRBJ1-3 TRBV9 ASSVEAGSGNTIY
TRBJ2-7 TRBV3-1/TRBV3-2 ASSQESQAGGYEQY
TRBJ1-1 TRBV5-4 ASSPLARGTEAF
TRBJ2-7 TRBV6-5 ASSPGQGYSYEQY
TRBJ1-3 TRBV6-5 ASRKQGAGGNTIY
TRBJ2-5 TRBV19 ASSVSGSQETQY
TRBJ1-3 TRBV25-1 ASSATGTSGNTIY
TRBJ2-2 TRBV5-6 ASSLTGTLVGELF
TRBJ1-3 TRBV29-1 SATSTGAGNTIY
TRBJ1-2 TRBV6-1 ASSEARADEGYT
TRBJ1-5 TRBV2 ASKRGGTNNQPQH
TRBJ2-5 TRBV24-1 ATSSEYQETQY
TRBJ2-7 TRBV6-2/TRBV6-3 ASSPTGRASYEQY
TRBJ2-1 TRBV5-1 ASSLAPGEYNEQF
TRBJ1-5 TRBV6-2/TRBV6-3 ASSYDRGQGNQPQH
TRBJ2-7 TRBV5-1 ASSFLQGEDEQY
TRBJ1-2 TRBV5-1 ASSLTGRESGYT
TRBJ1-1 TRBV5-6 ASSLTVNTEAF
TRBJ1-1 TRBV29-1 SGGQGNTEAF
TRBJ2-7 TRBV5-1 ARAGTEKTYEQY
TRBJ1-1 TRBV11-3 ASSLTGGAITEAF
TRBJ1-2 TRBV7-9 ASSLPSGGSNYGYT
TRBJ1-2 TRBV20-1 SASSQAGGYGYT
TRBJ1-2 TRBV19 ASSETVYGYT
TRBJ2-1 TRBV11-3 ASSLALRGNNEQF
TRBJ2-7 TRBV7-9 ASSFRLAGTYEQY
TRBJ1-6 TRBV7-6 ASSLTSSYNSPLH
TRBJ1-1 TRBV5-8 ASSLDKRGTEAF
TRBJ2-7 TRBV7-8 ASSLVAGPSSYEQY
TRBJ2-5 TRBV12-3/TRBV12-4 ASTPSVDKTQY
TRBJ1-4 TRBV5-1 ASSLAGGRGANEKLF
TRBJ1-3 TRBV30 AWSLEGNTIY
TRBJ2-2 TRBV3-1/TRBV3-2 ASSHRAGYTGELF
TRBJ1-4 TRBV3-1/TRBV3-2 ASSSWGRPNEKLF
TRBJ1-5 TRBV11-2 ASSLDLLGGENDNQPQH
TRBJ1-6 TRBV9 ASSAETGSWSNSPLH